This T cell receptor (beta chain) was sequenced during a study of identical twins. Study-level points and caveats: Invariant MAIT and iNKT cells could partly confound zero-insertion analyses.

V shed 1 base and J shed 4 bases, with 14 bases lying between them. The length of the CDR3 is 15 residues. CDR1 is MNHEY, CDR2 SMNVEV, per germline (reference sequence). TCRdb reanalysed the 5' RACE reads using MiXCR and keeps one entry per CDR3 protein. The table shows 400,000 to 500,000 distinct CDR3 sequences, with roughly 20% occurring only once. Regarding this clonotype: The antigen remains unidentified.

The source material was naive T cells sorted from blood. The chain uses TRBV27 and TRBJ2-7; D might be TRBD1 or TRBD2, each matching 6 bases. The sequence derives from a man aged 45-65 years in good health. The chain's CDR3 is CASSLYSGGIYEQYF. CDR3 sequence (DNA): TGTGCCAGCAGTTTATATTCCGGGGGCATTTACGAGCAGTACTTC.